The present TCR beta chain was sequenced within a study of T cells in Graves' hyperthyroidism and ophthalmopathy. There are 15 residues in the CDR3. Germline V gene lookup returns CDR1 MNHNS and CDR2 SASEGT. Trimming shortened V by 5 bases and J by 10 bases, and 20 bases separated the two germline ends. It was RNA transcripts that yielded the amplified TCR beta CDR3 regions. When the TCR CDR3 underwent first-round RT-PCR, the HTBI primer set was used. MiXCR was run by TCRdb on the multiplex PCR reads, yielding one entry per CDR3 protein. The sample has over 700,000 distinct CDR3 sequences, over 35% seen once.

Sequences were obtained from blood. The chain recombines TRBV6-1 with TRBJ1-4, with no clear D. The sequence was obtained from a woman aged 40 to 50 with Graves' hyperthyroidism. The CDR3 nucleotides are TGTGCCAGCAGTTTCCAGAGCGACCGGAACAGAAAACTGTTTTTT. This codes for CASSFQSDRNRKLFF.